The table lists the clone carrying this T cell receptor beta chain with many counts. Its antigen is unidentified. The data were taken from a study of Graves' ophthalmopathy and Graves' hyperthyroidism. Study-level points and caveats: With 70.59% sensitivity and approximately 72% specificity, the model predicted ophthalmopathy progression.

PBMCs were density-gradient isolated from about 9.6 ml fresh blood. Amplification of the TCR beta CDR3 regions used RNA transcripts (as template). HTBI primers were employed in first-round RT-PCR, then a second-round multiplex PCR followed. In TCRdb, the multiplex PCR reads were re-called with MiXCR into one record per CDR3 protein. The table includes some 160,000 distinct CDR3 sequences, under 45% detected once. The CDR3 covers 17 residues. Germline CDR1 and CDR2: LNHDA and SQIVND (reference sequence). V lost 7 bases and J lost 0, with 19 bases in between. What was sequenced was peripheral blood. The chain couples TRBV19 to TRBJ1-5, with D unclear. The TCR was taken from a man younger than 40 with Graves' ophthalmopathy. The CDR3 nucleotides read TGTGCCAGTACTATCGGGGTGAATTATTATAGCAATCAGCCCCAGCATTTT. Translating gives CASTIGVNYYSNQPQHF.